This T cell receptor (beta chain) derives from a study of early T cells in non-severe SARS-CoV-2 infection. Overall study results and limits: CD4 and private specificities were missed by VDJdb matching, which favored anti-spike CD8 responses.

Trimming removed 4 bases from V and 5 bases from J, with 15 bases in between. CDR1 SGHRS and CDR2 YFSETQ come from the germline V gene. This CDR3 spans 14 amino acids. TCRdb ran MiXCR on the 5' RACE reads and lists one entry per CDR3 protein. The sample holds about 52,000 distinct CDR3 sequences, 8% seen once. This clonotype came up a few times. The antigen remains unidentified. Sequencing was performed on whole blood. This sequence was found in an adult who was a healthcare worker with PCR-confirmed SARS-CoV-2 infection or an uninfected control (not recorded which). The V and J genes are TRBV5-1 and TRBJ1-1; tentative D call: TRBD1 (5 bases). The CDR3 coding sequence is TGCGCCAGCAGCGTGAGCTCCGGGGGGACTGAAGCTTTCTTT. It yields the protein CASSVSSGGTEAFF.